This entry is about one TCR beta chain. This entry is derived from a study of blood T cell repertoires in COVID-19. The germline V gene encodes CDR1 MNHEY and CDR2 SVGAGI. The V end lost 4 bases, the J end lost 5 bases, and 11 bases lay between the germline ends. This CDR3 contains 13 residues. Original processing notes: From reference gene primer amplification, estimates of nucleated cell counts were derived. The table came from immunoSEQ multiplex PCR; TCRdb's copy has only in-frame clones and leaves some out. V and J calls and clone size come straight from that table; D and trimming were deduced from the DNA. This table holds approximately 170,000 clones, approximately 90% found once.

The sequencing input was peripheral blood. This receptor was identified in a woman aged 80 or older in a cohort sampled during active or convalescent COVID-19. The gene calls are TRBV6-5 and TRBJ1-2, with D possibly being TRBD1 (6 bases). The CDR3, as DNA: TGTGCCAGCAGTTCTCAGGGGACGTATGGCTACACCTTC. Its translation is CASSSQGTYGYTF.